One and the same sample provided the 26 T cell receptor beta chains below, sequenced in a study of PD-L1 blockade in urothelial cancer. The data were produced by immunoSEQ multiplex PCR, yet TCRdb's version contains in-frame clones alone and is incomplete. This table has about 43,000 clones, about 83% appearing once. The sample's time point: peripheral blood 6 weeks after treatment start. The specimen comprised PBMCs, sampled around atezolizumab (anti-PD-L1) treatment. Source of these receptors: a man aged 55 to 70 with urothelial cancer.

This sequence joins TRBV18 and TRBJ1-2; 8 nucleotides agree with TRBD1. Per germline, CDR1 KGHSH and CDR2 LQKENI. CDR3 size: 13 residues. V was clipped by 6 bases and J by 5 bases; unmatched bases: 5. CDR3 bases: TGTGCCAGCTCGCCCGGGACAGGTTATGGCTACACCTTC. Its translation: CASSPGTGYGYTF.

This clone was seen only a few times. V is TRBV2 and J is TRBJ1-5; possibly TRBD1 for D (5 bases). With 6 bases removed from V and 0 bases from J, the gap between germline ends came to 18 bases. The germline V gene encodes CDR1 SNHLY and CDR2 FYNNEI. The CDR3 runs 17 residues. The CDR3 DNA sequence: TGTGCCAGCAGGGCAGGGAAGGGGATTGATAGCAATCAGCCCCAGCATTTT. Translated, it gives CASRAGKGIDSNQPQHF.

The genes are TRBV10-2 and TRBJ2-3; D perhaps matches TRBD2 (5 bases). The V end lost 2 bases, the J end lost 1 base, and 10 bases lay between the germline ends. From germline, CDR1 is WSHSY and CDR2 SAAADI. The CDR3 has 15 residues. Here the CDR3 reads CASSETDYGTDTQYF. The CDR3, as DNA: TGCGCCAGCAGTGAGACAGACTACGGCACAGATACGCAGTATTTT.

This chain connects TRBV10-3 to TRBJ1-2; TRBD1 matches at 8 bases. V lost 5 bases to trimming and J lost 6 bases; unmatched junction nucleotides: 5. Per the germline V gene, CDR1 is ENHRY and CDR2 is SYGVKD. The CDR3 covers 13 residues. For the CDR3, the DNA is TGTGCCATCAGTCTGACAGGGGACGATGGCTACACCTTC. Protein: CAISLTGDDGYTF.

The table lists this clone with a count of one. The chain combines TRBV5-1 with TRBJ2-3; the D gene is possibly TRBD1 (6 bases). The CDR3 runs to 14 residues. Trimming cost V 2 bases and J 6 bases, with 13 bases left between them. CDR1 SGHRS and CDR2 YFSETQ come from the germline V gene. In DNA, the CDR3 is TGCGCCAGCAGCTTAGGGGGAACGGAGGATACGCAGTATTTT. Translation: CASSLGGTEDTQYF.

The sample holds a few counts of this clone. The chain links TRBV28 to TRBJ1-1; D may be TRBD1 (6 bases). CDR3 length: 14 amino acids. V dropped 8 bases and J dropped 4 bases, with 17 bases sitting between them. In germline, CDR1 is MDHEN, CDR2 SYDVKM. CDR3 region: CASLRSGVITEAFF. CDR3 DNA sequence: TGTGCCAGCCTCCGGTCAGGGGTGATCACTGAAGCTTTCTTT.

This sequence joins TRBV6-1 and TRBJ2-1; tentative D call: TRBD1 (5 bases). The V and J ends lost 2 bases and 3 bases respectively, with 11 bases between them. Germline V CDR1 and CDR2: MNHNS, SASEGT. The CDR3 length is 15 residues. CDR3 protein: CASSELAGNYNEQFF. Written as DNA, the CDR3 is TGTGCCAGCAGTGAATTGGCAGGGAACTACAATGAGCAGTTCTTC.

The rearrangement joins TRBV5-1 to TRBJ2-2; D perhaps matches TRBD1 (5 bases). The germline V gene has CDR1 SGHRS and CDR2 YFSETQ. Trimming removed 0 bases at V and 5 bases at J, with 14 bases between. This CDR3 contains 16 residues. CDR3 nucleotide sequence: TGCGCCAGCAGCTTGGTTTTCAGGGAAGGGACCGGGGAGCTGTTTTTT. It is translated as CASSLVFREGTGELFF.

The rearrangement links TRBV7-6 to TRBJ1-2, with a tentative D call TRBD1 (5 bases). This CDR3 contains 15 residues. The germline V gene encodes CDR1 SGHVS and CDR2 FNYEAQ. V was clipped by 5 bases and J by 0 bases, with 13 bases between them. CDR3 in amino acids: CASSPRQSPNYGYTF. CDR3 nucleotides: TGTGCCAGCAGCCCTCGACAGAGCCCTAACTATGGCTACACCTTC.

This chain uses TRBV16 with TRBJ2-3; 8 nucleotides match TRBD1. The junction had 6 bases not matched to a gene; V was cut back by 0 bases and J by 4 bases. CDR3 size: 16 residues. Germline V CDR1 and CDR2: KGHSY, FQNENV. As DNA, the CDR3 is TGTGCCAGCAGCCAATCCTGGACAGGGACGGCAGATACGCAGTATTTT. This gives the protein CASSQSWTGTADTQYF. The full variable domain, rest sourced from reference TRBV16 and TRBJ2-3, is GEEVAQTPKHLVRGEGQKAKLYCAPIKGHSYVFWYQQVLKNEFKFLISFQNENVFDETGMPKERFSAKCLPNSPCSLEIQATKLEDSAVYFCASSQSWTGTADTQYFGPGTRLTVL.

The chain carries TRBV28 and TRBJ2-7; TRBD1 matches at 7 bases. The CDR3 spans 14 residues. J lost 5 bases, V lost 4 bases, and 8 bases had no gene match. Germline CDR1 is MDHEN and CDR2 is SYDVKM. The CDR3 DNA is TGTGCCAGCAGTTCCCCCGACAGGGTCCACGAGCAGTACTTC. Encoded protein: CASSSPDRVHEQYF. Based on the CDR3 plus reference TRBV28 and TRBJ2-7, the full variable domain is DVKVTQSSRYLVKRTGEKVFLECVQDMDHENMFWYRQDPGLGLRLIYFSYDVKMKEKGDIPEGYSVSREKKERFSLILESASTNQTSMYLCASSSPDRVHEQYFGPGTRLTVT.

This chain uses TRBV5-4 with TRBJ1-4; possibly TRBD1 for D (5 bases). Germline V lookup: CDR1 SGHNT, CDR2 YYREEE (reference sequence). The CDR3 spans 16 residues. V lost 1 base, J lost 4 bases, and 14 bases lay in between. In nucleotides, the CDR3 is TGTGCCAGCAGCTTGAGAACCGGGCAGGGTAATGAAAAACTGTTTTTT. Residues: CASSLRTGQGNEKLFF. The complete variable domain, with remaining parts taken from reference TRBV5-4 and TRBJ1-4, reads ETGVTQSPTHLIKTRGQQVTLRCSSQSGHNTVSWYQQALGQGPQFIFQYYREEENGRGNFPPRFSGLQFPNYSSELNVNALELDDSALYLCASSLRTGQGNEKLFFGSGTQLSVL.

This chain joins TRBV2 and TRBJ2-3, with 7 bases matching TRBD1. Germline-derived CDR1 and CDR2 are SNHLY and FYNNEI. V was pared by 5 bases and J by 6 bases, with 11 bases of the junction left unmatched. The CDR3 extends over 15 amino acids. The CDR3 loop is CASSIDRAPGDTQYF. Here the CDR3 DNA reads TGTGCCAGCAGTATTGACAGGGCCCCCGGGGATACGCAGTATTTT.

This sequence joins TRBV5-1 and TRBJ2-3; 7 positions match TRBD2. V gave up 3 bases and J gave up 1 base; unmatched junction bases: 8. Looked up from germline, CDR1 is SGHRS and CDR2 is YFSETQ. The CDR3 has 16 amino acids. CDR3 nucleotides: TGCGCCAGCAGCTCACTAAGCGGGGACGGCACAGATACGCAGTATTTT. It encodes CASSSLSGDGTDTQYF.

This chain links TRBV4-1 with TRBJ1-1; D is unresolved. Trimming cost V 3 bases and J 2 bases, with 22 bases left between them. The CDR3 consists of 18 residues. In germline, CDR1 is MGHRA, CDR2 YSYEKL. The CDR3 nucleotides read TGCGCCAGCAGCCACCCTCCGGGTGGGAGGCCTTTTAACACTGAAGCTTTCTTT. Protein sequence: CASSHPPGGRPFNTEAFF.

The chain joins TRBV5-1 to TRBJ1-1, with 8 bases fitting TRBD1. The CDR3 spans 15 residues. V dropped 3 bases and J dropped 3; count of bases not matched to a gene: 7. CDR1 SGHRS and CDR2 YFSETQ come from the germline V gene. The CDR3 DNA follows: TGCGCCAGCAGCTCAAGACAGGGGATGGACACTGAAGCTTTCTTT. Protein: CASSSRQGMDTEAFF.

The rearrangement uses TRBV6-1 and TRBJ1-1; the D is unclear. Trimming removed 2 bases at V and 7 bases at J, with 11 bases between. The length of the CDR3 is 13 residues. Germline-derived CDR1 and CDR2 are MNHNS and SASEGT. Here the CDR3 reads CASSETTRDEAFF. CDR3 bases: TGTGCCAGCAGTGAAACCACTAGGGATGAAGCTTTCTTT.

The chain is built from TRBV2 and TRBJ2-3; possibly TRBD2 for D (5 bases). From germline, CDR1 is SNHLY and CDR2 FYNNEI. The V end was cut by 4 bases, the J end by 0 bases, with 8 bases between. CDR3 size: 14 residues. The chain's CDR3 is CASSVRTSTDTQYF. In DNA form, the CDR3 reads TGTGCCAGCAGTGTCAGGACTAGCACAGATACGCAGTATTTT.

This clone was counted only a few times. The rearrangement uses TRBV5-1 and TRBJ2-3; D ambiguous. The CDR3 consists of 14 residues. Germline V CDR1 and CDR2: SGHRS, YFSETQ. Trimming pared 0 bases from V and 1 base from J, leaving 6 bases between. CDR3 loop: CASSLGARTDTQYF. The CDR3 coding sequence is TGCGCCAGCAGCTTGGGGGCCCGCACAGATACGCAGTATTTT.

This clone was picked up a small number of times. The chain carries TRBV2 and TRBJ2-7; tentative D call: TRBD2 (5 bases). CDR3 length: 13 residues. Per germline, CDR1 SNHLY and CDR2 FYNNEI. V lost 3 bases, J lost 0 bases, and 6 bases lay in between. The DNA of the CDR3 is TGTGCCAGCAGTGACGGGGTCTCCTACGAGCAGTACTTC. It yields the protein CASSDGVSYEQYF.

The CDR3 sequence: CASSPPGTSRTDTQYF. CDR3 bases: TGTGCCAGCTCACCGCCCGGGACTAGCCGGACAGATACGCAGTATTTT. V is TRBV18 and J is TRBJ2-3; TRBD2 matches at 9 bases. Germline CDR1 and CDR2: KGHSH and LQKENI. Trimming at V came to 3 bases and at J to 3 bases, leaving 7 bases not matched to a gene. This CDR3 is 16 amino acids long. The whole variable domain, filled in from reference TRBV18 and TRBJ2-3, reads NAGVMQNPRHLVRRRGQEARLRCSPMKGHSHVYWYRQLPEEGLKFMVYLQKENIIDESGMPKERFSAEFPKEGPSILRIQQVVRGDSAAYFCASSPPGTSRTDTQYFGPGTRLTVL.

The chain couples TRBV30 to TRBJ2-7; TRBD2 might be the D (6 bases). CDR1 GTSNPN and CDR2 SVGIG come from the germline V gene (reference sequence). V dropped 4 bases and J dropped 4 bases, with 17 bases sitting between them. This CDR3 region has 14 residues. CDR3 residues: CAWNPMAGIYEQYF. CDR3 coding DNA: TGTGCCTGGAATCCCATGGCGGGGATTTACGAGCAGTACTTC.

This clone was recorded once. The chain has TRBV2 and TRBJ1-1; possible D gene TRBD1, 5 bases. CDR1 is SNHLY, CDR2 FYNNEI, per germline. The germline V and J ends were trimmed by 2 bases and 9 bases, with 13 bases remaining between them. This CDR3 is 13 amino acids long. Here the CDR3 reads CASSESWGGKAFF. DNA of the CDR3: TGTGCCAGCAGTGAAAGTTGGGGGGGGAAAGCTTTCTTT.

This chain uses TRBV7-9 with TRBJ2-7, with D maybe TRBD2 (6 bases). V was cut by 6 bases and J by 5 bases, with 20 bases left in between. There are 15 residues in the CDR3. Germline CDR1 and CDR2: SEHNR and FQNEAQ (reference sequence). The DNA for the CDR3 is TGTGCCAGCAGTCCCCTTTGGGGGACTGATGACGAGCAGTACTTC. Translation: CASSPLWGTDDEQYF. Full variable domain (outside the CDR3, taken from reference TRBV7-9 and TRBJ2-7): DTGVSQNPRHKITKRGQNVTFRCDPISEHNRLYWYRQTLGQGPEFLTYFQNEAQLEKSRLLSDRFSAERPKGSFSTLEIQRTEQGDSAMYLCASSPLWGTDDEQYFGPGTRLTVT.

The chain uses TRBV15 and TRBJ2-2, with D possibly matching TRBD1 (6 bases). V was shortened by 4 bases and J by 7 bases, with 16 bases between the two germline ends. Germline V lookup: CDR1 LNHNV, CDR2 YYDKDF (reference sequence). CDR3 length: 15 amino acids. CDR3 bases: TGTGCCACCAGCACCCGACAGGCTGGAGGCGGGGAGCTGTTTTTT. This encodes CATSTRQAGGGELFF.

V gene TRBV10-3 combines with J gene TRBJ1-1, with a possible D match to TRBD1 (6 bases). Germline CDR1 reads ENHRY; CDR2 reads SYGVKD. The CDR3 is 16 residues long. V was clipped by 6 bases and J by 3 bases, with 20 bases between them. The CDR3 loop reads CAISPTTGKADTEAFF. The CDR3 nucleotides are TGTGCCATCAGCCCCACAACAGGGAAGGCGGACACTGAAGCTTTCTTT.